Each of the 6 T cell receptor beta chains below was sequenced from the same sample in a study of blood T cells in healthy people across ages. A J-beta primer mix and a sample-barcoded 5' primer were used in a second PCR of roughly 6 to 11 cycles. TCRdb reanalysed the 5' RACE reads using MiXCR and keeps one entry per CDR3 protein. The sample has hundreds of thousands of distinct CDR3 sequences; roughly 31% are singletons. Sequencing was carried out using blood. The receptors here all came from a woman older than 75 in good health.

Notes on this clonotype: A read error is possible here, since a much larger clone lies one base away. This chain uses TRBV2 with TRBJ2-5; D perhaps matches TRBD1 (7 bases). V lost 8 bases and J lost 13, with 23 bases in between. The CDR3 consists of 13 residues. Germline V gives CDR1 SNHLY, CDR2 FYNNEI. For the CDR3, the DNA is TGTGCCAGCTTGACAGGGAGGTTTCGCGAGCGGTACTTC. It encodes CASLTGRFRERYF.

There are a few counts of this clonotype. The chain links TRBV30 to TRBJ1-6, with TRBD1 matching 8 bases. This CDR3 is 15 amino acids long. The J segment lost 8 bases and the V segment lost 1 base, leaving 7 bases of the junction unmatched. Looked up from germline, CDR1 is GTSNPN and CDR2 is SVGIG (reference sequence). The CDR3 here is CAWSGATGVDSPLHF. In DNA, the CDR3 is TGTGCCTGGAGTGGGGCGACAGGGGTGGATTCACCCCTCCACTTT.

This clonotype was counted at least ten times. The rearrangement joins TRBV12-3 or TRBV12-4 to TRBJ2-5; D gene ambiguous. This CDR3 is built from 14 residues. V shed 10 bases and J shed 11 bases, with 26 bases lying between them. CDR3: CATRWVAPNNEQYF. CDR3 in DNA: TGTGCCACAAGATGGGTGGCGCCCAACAATGAGCAGTACTTC.

This clonotype was seen ten or more times. CDR3 amino acids: CASSQVRGNTDTQYF. The DNA for the CDR3 is TGTGCCAGCAGCCAAGTGCGGGGTAACACAGATACGCAGTATTTT. The gene calls are TRBV3-1 and TRBJ2-3, with D possibly being TRBD2 (6 bases). V lost 1 base, J lost 2 bases, and 10 bases lay in between. Per germline, CDR1 LGHDT and CDR2 YNNKEL (reference sequence). The CDR3 spans 15 residues.

The sample holds many counts of this clonotype. The V gene is TRBV7-9, the J gene TRBJ1-2, with TRBD1 matching over 7 bases. CDR3 length equals 14 residues. In germline, CDR1 is SEHNR, CDR2 FQNEAQ (reference sequence). V shed 1 base and J 7 bases; nucleotides not matched to a gene: 6. CDR3 DNA: TGTGCCAGCAGCTTAGGGAGACAGGGTGCTGGCTACACCTTC. This gives the protein CASSLGRQGAGYTF.

CDR3 nucleotide sequence: TGCAGCGTTGGGGGGGTAGGGGGCAGCTATGGCTACACCTTC. It is translated as CSVGGVGGSYGYTF. The chain recombines TRBV29-1 with TRBJ1-2; 7 nucleotides line up with TRBD1. This CDR3 is built from 14 residues. Germline V lookup: CDR1 SQVTM, CDR2 ANQGSEA. The trim removed 4 bases at V and 4 bases at J, leaving 9 bases unmatched.